This T cell receptor (beta chain) was captured in a study of Ad26.COV2.S vaccination and SARS-CoV-2 variants. About the research overall: Once, or twice with 56 days between doses, Ad26.COV2.S was given intramuscularly. Findings and caveats of the study: Among vaccine recipients, spike-specific TCR breadth exceeded that of placebo recipients.

This clone was seen a handful of times. The antigen remains undetermined. Germline V gene sequence: CDR1 MNHEY, CDR2 SMNVEV (reference sequence). The CDR3 has 13 residues. Unmatched junction bases numbered 5, after V lost 5 bases and J lost 5 bases. Generated by immunoSEQ multiplex PCR, the TCRdb table keeps only in-frame clones and is missing some. The top ten hold 3% to 4% of the sample, which has roughly 380,000 clones, approximately 84% seen once. As for treatment: over 15 received Ad26.COV2.S at low or high dose, single or two shots; 5 received placebo; per-sample allocation not given. Collection of samples fell on day 63 after the first vaccine or placebo injection.

The clonotype originates from a person aged 18-60 years who received the Ad26.COV2.S COVID-19 vaccine or a placebo. The sample in question was peripheral blood, obtained in a trial of Ad26.COV2.S vaccine versus placebo. This chain joins TRBV27 and TRBJ2-5; 7 positions match TRBD2. The CDR3 nucleotides read TGTGCCAGCAGTCAGCGGGGCGGTGAGACCCAGTACTTC. Protein: CASSQRGGETQYF.